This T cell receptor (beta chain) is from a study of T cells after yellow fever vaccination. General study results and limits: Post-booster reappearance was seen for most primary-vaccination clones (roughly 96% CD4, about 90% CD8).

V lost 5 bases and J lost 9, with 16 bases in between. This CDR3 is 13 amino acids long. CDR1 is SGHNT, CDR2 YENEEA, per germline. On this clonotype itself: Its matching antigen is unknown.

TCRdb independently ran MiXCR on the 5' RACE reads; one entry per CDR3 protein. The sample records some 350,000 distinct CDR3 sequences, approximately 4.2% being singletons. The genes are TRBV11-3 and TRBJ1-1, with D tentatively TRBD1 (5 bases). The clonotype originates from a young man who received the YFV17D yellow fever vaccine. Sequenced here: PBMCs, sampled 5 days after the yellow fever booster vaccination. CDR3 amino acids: CASSPREGTKAFF. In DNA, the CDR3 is TGTGCCAGCAGCCCCCGGGAAGGGACCAAAGCTTTCTTT.